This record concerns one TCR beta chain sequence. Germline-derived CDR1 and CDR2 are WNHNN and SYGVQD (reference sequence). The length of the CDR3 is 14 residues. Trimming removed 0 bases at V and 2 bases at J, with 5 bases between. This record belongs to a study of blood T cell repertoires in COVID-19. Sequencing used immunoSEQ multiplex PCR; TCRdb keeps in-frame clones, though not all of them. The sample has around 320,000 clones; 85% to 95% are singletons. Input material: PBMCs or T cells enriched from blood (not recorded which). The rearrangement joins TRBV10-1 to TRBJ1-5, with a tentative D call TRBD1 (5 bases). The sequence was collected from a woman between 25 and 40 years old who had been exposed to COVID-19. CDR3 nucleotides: TGCGCCAGCAGTGAGTCCAGGGGCAATCAGCCCCAGCATTTT. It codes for CASSESRGNQPQHF.